One and the same sample provided the 29 T cell receptor beta chains below, sequenced in a study of immune evolution from preneoplasia to lung adenocarcinoma. The method was immunoSEQ multiplex PCR; TCRdb's version includes in-frame clones alone and lacks a portion of them. The sample lists about 5,000 clones, just under 80% occurring once. The sample comprised FFPE normal lung tissue adjacent to the tumor. Receptors were obtained from a person between 50 and 70 years old with lung adenocarcinoma.

This chain uses TRBV6-1 with TRBJ1-4; D is undetermined. Deletions cut 4 bases from V and 7 bases from J, with 13 bases between. Looked up from germline, CDR1 is MNHNS and CDR2 is SASEGT. CDR3 length: 14 residues. This CDR3 reads CASSGEQSSEKLFF. The CDR3 region has the DNA TGTGCCAGCAGTGGAGAACAGTCAAGTGAAAAACTGTTTTTT.

The J gene is TRBJ1-5, the V gene TRBV30, with no clear D. Germline CDR1 reads GTSNPN; CDR2 reads SVGIG (reference sequence). Between the trimmed V and J ends, which lost 3 bases and 2 bases, there was a span of 17 bases. There are 16 residues in the CDR3. In nucleotides, the CDR3 is TGTGCCTGGAGGGAAAAGGGCTCAGCGGGCAATCAGCCCCAGCATTTT. Encoded protein: CAWREKGSAGNQPQHF.

V gene TRBV29-1 combines with J gene TRBJ2-7; 8 nucleotides align to TRBD2. This CDR3 comprises 16 residues. The V and J ends lost 5 bases and 4 bases, in that order; junction bases with no gene match: 16. Germline values: CDR1 SQVTM, CDR2 ANQGSEA. This CDR3 is CSVFGSGGGTGYEQYF. The CDR3 region has the DNA TGCAGCGTTTTTGGCAGCGGGGGCGGGACGGGTTACGAGCAGTACTTC.

This clone was counted a single time. The chain couples TRBV11-2 to TRBJ2-7; the D gene could be TRBD1 or TRBD2 (5 bases each). V dropped 1 base and J dropped 3 bases, with 10 bases sitting between them. The germline gives CDR1 SGHAT, CDR2 FQNNGV. The CDR3 is 14 amino acids. The DNA of the CDR3 is TGTGCCAGCAGCTTAGGAGGGACGGTCTACGAGCAGTACTTC. Its translation is CASSLGGTVYEQYF.

The V call is TRBV30, the J call TRBJ1-1; unclear D gene. CDR1 is GTSNPN and CDR2 is SVGIG in the germline V gene (reference sequence). The CDR3 is 13 amino acids. The V end was cut by 2 bases, the J end by 5 bases, with 12 bases between. CDR3 DNA sequence: TGTGCCTGGAGTCCCCCCGTCGTGACTGAAGCTTTCTTT. The encoded protein is CAWSPPVVTEAFF.

V gene TRBV6-5 combines with J gene TRBJ2-5, with TRBD2 as a possible D gene (7 bases). The CDR3 loop spans 14 amino acids. Trimming removed 7 bases at V and 6 bases at J, with 18 bases between. CDR1 is MNHEY and CDR2 is SVGAGI in the germline V gene. The CDR3 DNA follows: TGTGCCAGCACCCTCTGGGGGGGCTCGAAGACCCAGTACTTC. Translation: CASTLWGGSKTQYF.

The chain uses TRBV5-1 and TRBJ2-1; 11 bases line up with TRBD2. The CDR3 has 14 residues. Germline V gene lookup returns CDR1 SGHRS and CDR2 YFSETQ. Trimming cost V 3 bases and J 9 bases; bases outside gene matches: 5. This CDR3 reads CASSSLAGVGEQFF. The DNA of the CDR3 is TGCGCCAGCAGCTCACTAGCGGGAGTAGGTGAGCAGTTCTTC.

The chain carries TRBV30 and TRBJ1-5, with 8 bases lining up with TRBD1. The length of the CDR3 is 14 residues. CDR1 and CDR2 (germline): GTSNPN, SVGIG (reference sequence). V lost 5 bases, J lost 2 bases, and 5 bases stayed unmatched. The CDR3: CAWRQTGGNQPQHF. The CDR3 coding sequence is TGTGCCTGGCGTCAGACAGGGGGCAATCAGCCCCAGCATTTT.

The J gene is TRBJ2-3, the V gene TRBV9; TRBD1 matches at 8 bases. Germline values: CDR1 SGDLS, CDR2 YYNGEE. With V trimmed by 3 bases and J by 5 bases, 14 bases remained unmatched. CDR3 size: 17 residues. Here the CDR3 DNA reads TGTGCCAGCAGCGACCTTCAGGGGGCATTGGAAAGAGATACGCAGTATTTT. Amino acids: CASSDLQGALERDTQYF. The complete variable domain, with remaining parts taken from reference TRBV9 and TRBJ2-3, reads DSGVTQTPKHLITATGQRVTLRCSPRSGDLSVYWYQQSLDQGLQFLIQYYNGEERAKGNILERFSAQQFPDLHSELNLSSLELGDSALYFCASSDLQGALERDTQYFGPGTRLTVL.

Written as DNA, the CDR3 is TGCGCCAGCAGAATCCAACCCGTACACAATGAGCAGTTCTTC. Its translation: CASRIQPVHNEQFF. This chain joins TRBV5-1 and TRBJ2-1, with unresolved D. The ends were cut back, 5 bases at V and 5 bases at J, with 14 bases in the middle. Germline V lookup: CDR1 SGHRS, CDR2 YFSETQ. This CDR3 is built from 14 residues.

The rearrangement links TRBV27 to TRBJ1-1; 8 positions agree with TRBD1. The CDR3 sequence is 14 residues long. Trimming cost V 6 bases and J 0 bases; bases outside gene matches: 3. CDR1 is MNHEY and CDR2 is SMNVEV in the germline V gene (reference sequence). CDR3 region: CASRWTGLNTEAFF. For the CDR3, the DNA is TGTGCCAGCAGATGGACAGGGCTGAACACTGAAGCTTTCTTT.

This rearrangement joins TRBV4-1 to TRBJ2-3; possibly TRBD1 or TRBD2 for D (5 bases each). CDR3 length: 14 residues. V lost 4 bases and J lost 4, with 12 bases in between. CDR1 is MGHRA, CDR2 YSYEKL, per germline. The CDR3 DNA reads TGCGCCAGCAGCCTAGTGGGGACCGCAGATACGCAGTATTTT. Its protein is CASSLVGTADTQYF.

This chain joins TRBV5-1 and TRBJ2-7, with D perhaps matching TRBD1 (5 bases). This CDR3 is built from 13 residues. The V end was cut by 0 bases, the J end by 3 bases, with 7 bases between. Per the germline V gene, CDR1 is SGHRS and CDR2 is YFSETQ. The CDR3 spells CASSLGGDYEQYF. The DNA of the CDR3 is TGCGCCAGCAGCTTGGGGGGCGACTACGAGCAGTACTTC.

This clone was detected only once. The genes are TRBV6-5 and TRBJ1-1; D call uncertain. The length of the CDR3 is 11 residues. Trimming took off 8 bases at V and 7 bases at J, with 11 bases between the two ends. The V gene's germline CDR1 is MNHEY and CDR2 SVGAGI. DNA for the CDR3: TGTGCCAGCCGGAATGCGTTTGAAGCTTTCTTT. It codes for CASRNAFEAFF.

This chain links TRBV12-2 with TRBJ2-7; the table's D call TRBD2 went unverified against the DNA. TRBV12-2 has pseudogene status. The CDR3 is 20 residues long. CDR3 DNA sequence: TGTGCAAGTCGCTTAGCGTTCCCCGGGACTAGCGGGAGAATTTTGTACGAGCAGTACTTC. Its translation is CASRLAFPGTSGRILYEQYF.

The rearrangement links TRBV30 to TRBJ2-1, with TRBD1 matching over 12 bases. V shed 0 bases, J shed 10 bases, and the junction held 10 bases outside the gene matches. Germline assignment: CDR1 GTSNPN and CDR2 SVGIG (reference sequence). This CDR3 contains 16 residues. The CDR3 DNA reads as TGTGCCTGGAGTGTATATCTCCCCGGGACAGGGGGCGAGCAGTTCTTC. Protein: CAWSVYLPGTGGEQFF.

The chain couples TRBV6-6 to TRBJ2-1, with D tentatively TRBD2 (5 bases). This CDR3 is 14 amino acids long. Looked up from germline, CDR1 is MNHNY and CDR2 is SVGAGI (reference sequence). V shed 4 bases and J shed 7 bases, with 14 bases lying between them. For the CDR3, the DNA is TGTGCCAGCAGTTTGGACGCACGGAGGAATGAGCAGTTCTTC. As protein: CASSLDARRNEQFF.

The CDR3 DNA reads as TGTGCCAGCAGCCAAGAGCGAGGACTAGACCTAGCACAGACCCAGTACTTC. Translating it yields CASSQERGLDLAQTQYF. The V call is TRBV14, the J call TRBJ2-5, with 7 bases aligning to TRBD2. The CDR3 sequence is 17 residues long. Germline V gene lookup returns CDR1 SGHDN and CDR2 FVKESK. Trimming took 0 bases from V and 6 from J; bases not matched to a gene: 13.

The chain uses TRBV18 and TRBJ2-5, with D hard to call. V was cut by 2 bases and J by 1 base, with 11 bases left in between. The CDR3 totals 15 residues. The V gene's germline CDR1 is KGHSH and CDR2 LQKENI. The CDR3, as DNA: TGTGCCAGCTCACCAGAAGGGTCCTTCCAAGAGACCCAGTACTTC. This codes for CASSPEGSFQETQYF. Full variable domain (missing parts from reference TRBV18 and TRBJ2-5): NAGVMQNPRHLVRRRGQEARLRCSPMKGHSHVYWYRQLPEEGLKFMVYLQKENIIDESGMPKERFSAEFPKEGPSILRIQQVVRGDSAAYFCASSPEGSFQETQYFGPGTRLLVL.

V gene TRBV5-1 combines with J gene TRBJ2-1, with D maybe TRBD2 (5 bases). Germline V gene sequence: CDR1 SGHRS, CDR2 YFSETQ. This CDR3 spans 13 amino acids. Trimming cost V 0 bases and J 10 bases, with 11 bases left between them. The CDR3 DNA follows: TGCGCCAGCAGCTTGGTGTCTAGCCTAGAGCAGTTCTTC. This translates into CASSLVSSLEQFF.

This chain uses TRBV7-2 with TRBJ2-5, with D possibly TRBD2 on 7 matching bases. CDR3 size: 14 residues. Germline V gene lookup returns CDR1 SGHTA and CDR2 FQGNSA. V lost 5 bases and J 9 bases, leaving 19 bases between the germline ends. DNA of the CDR3: TGTGCCAGCAGCCCCCATCTTGGGCGGGGGCCCCAGTACTTC. This sequence encodes CASSPHLGRGPQYF.

The V gene is TRBV27, the J gene TRBJ2-1; TRBD2 is a possible D gene (7 bases). CDR1 is MNHEY, CDR2 SMNVEV, per germline (reference sequence). V was pared by 8 bases and J by 7 bases, with 21 bases between. The length of the CDR3 is 15 residues. The CDR3 region is CASWGASGIMNEQFF. The CDR3 bases are TGTGCCAGCTGGGGGGCTAGCGGCATTATGAATGAGCAGTTCTTC.

For the CDR3, the DNA is TGTGCCACCAGCAGACGGGACAGGAGTTCGGTGGGCTATGGCTACACCTTC. Translated, it gives CATSRRDRSSVGYGYTF. The chain uses TRBV15 and TRBJ1-2; TRBD1 matches at 8 bases. The V and J ends lost 2 bases and 4 bases, in that order; junction bases with no gene match: 12. CDR1 is LNHNV and CDR2 is YYDKDF in the germline V gene (reference sequence). This CDR3 is built from 17 residues.

The CDR3 loop is CSVEAGGGNIQYF. In nucleotides, the CDR3 is TGCAGCGTTGAGGCGGGGGGCGGAAACATTCAGTACTTC. This chain joins TRBV29-1 and TRBJ2-4; 8 bases agree with TRBD2. CDR1 and CDR2 from the germline V gene are SQVTM and ANQGSEA. The trim removed 3 bases at V and 6 bases at J, leaving 4 bases unmatched. The CDR3 loop spans 13 amino acids.

This chain connects TRBV5-1 to TRBJ2-1; D might be TRBD2 (5 bases). The germline V gene encodes CDR1 SGHRS and CDR2 YFSETQ. This CDR3 has 14 residues. The V gene lost 0 bases and the J gene lost 3 bases, with 7 bases spanning the gap. CDR3 nucleotide sequence: TGCGCCAGCAGCTTGGCCGGGGTCTACAATGAGCAGTTCTTC. Encoded protein: CASSLAGVYNEQFF.

The V gene is TRBV7-6, the J gene TRBJ1-1, with D unresolved. The CDR3 covers 13 residues. Germline CDR1 reads SGHVS; CDR2 reads FNYEAQ. Trimming shortened V by 5 bases and J by 1 base, and 8 bases separated the two germline ends. CDR3 protein: CASSAQENTEAFF. The CDR3 DNA sequence: TGTGCCAGCAGCGCTCAGGAGAACACTGAAGCTTTCTTT. Drawing the rest from reference TRBV7-6 and TRBJ1-1, the complete variable domain is GAGVSQSPRYKVTKRGQDVALRCDPISGHVSLYWYRQALGQGPEFLTYFNYEAQQDKSGLPNDRFSAERPEGSISTLTIQRTEQRDSAMYRCASSAQENTEAFFGQGTRLTVV.

The chain links TRBV5-1 to TRBJ2-2; either TRBD1 or TRBD2 may supply D (5 bases each). The CDR3 runs to 15 residues. From germline, CDR1 is SGHRS and CDR2 YFSETQ. Trimming pared 2 bases from V and 0 bases from J, leaving 8 bases between. The CDR3 here is CASSFGTTNTGELFF. CDR3 nucleotides: TGCGCCAGCAGCTTCGGGACCACGAACACCGGGGAGCTGTTTTTT.

The gene calls are TRBV10-3 and TRBJ2-3; 8 bases are shared with TRBD2. J was trimmed by 1 base and V by 10 bases; bases with no gene match: 10. The CDR3 runs to 15 residues. The germline V gene encodes CDR1 ENHRY and CDR2 SYGVKD. The CDR3 is CATTEQAGGTDTQYF. The CDR3 region has the DNA TGTGCCACGACGGAGCAAGCGGGGGGCACAGATACGCAGTATTTT.

This clone counts as medium-sized (0.01 to 0.1%). V gene TRBV2 combines with J gene TRBJ2-1, with 8 bases matching TRBD2. This CDR3 region has 18 residues. CDR1 is SNHLY and CDR2 is FYNNEI in the germline V gene. The V segment lost 5 bases and the J segment 2 bases; nucleotides outside the gene matches: 14. CDR3 protein: CASSTPTTGLGTYNEQFF. CDR3 in DNA: TGTGCCAGCAGTACACCGACTACGGGACTAGGCACCTACAATGAGCAGTTCTTC.